This TCR beta chain came from a study of CD8 T cells in ankylosing spondylitis. Study findings and constraints: Disease-linked clones were reportedly significantly enriched in matched ankylosing spondylitis synovial fluid. Seemingly distinctive of ankylosing spondylitis blood was a TCR beta motif formed by eight highly homologous variants.

This clonotype turned up a few times. Antigen unknown. Germline CDR1 and CDR2: SNHLY and FYNNEI. The V gene lost 4 bases and the J gene lost 6 bases, with 10 bases spanning the gap. The CDR3 is made up of 13 amino acids. A quantitative 5'-RACE method, one with molecular barcodes, was used to make TCR beta libraries. TCRdb analysed the 5' RACE reads with MiXCR anew, one entry per CDR3 protein. Of almost 400,000 distinct CDR3 sequences in the sample, around 20% were seen once. The receptor was isolated from a male donor with ankylosing spondylitis. The specimen was blood, either unsorted or a sorted T cell fraction (not recorded which). The chain links TRBV2 to TRBJ1-5; possible D gene TRBD1, 6 bases. The DNA of the CDR3 is TGTGCCAGCAGTGCCCAGGGGATTCAGCCCCAGCATTTT. Its translation: CASSAQGIQPQHF.